The 9 T cell receptor beta chains listed next were all sequenced from one sample in a study of Graves' ophthalmopathy and Graves' hyperthyroidism. Researchers took RNA transcripts and amplified TCR beta CDR3 regions from them. HTBI primers primed a first-round RT-PCR, and a second-round multiplex PCR followed. One entry per CDR3 protein results from TCRdb running MiXCR on the multiplex PCR reads. The repertoire consists of under 350,000 distinct CDR3 sequences, with about a sixth occurring once and the leading ten covering 10% to 15%. What was sequenced was peripheral blood. The receptors were gathered from an adult man with Graves' ophthalmopathy.

This clonotype was seen repeatedly, ten times or more. The chain combines TRBV6-2 or TRBV6-3 with TRBJ2-2; D not certain. The V and J ends lost 7 bases and 5 bases respectively, with 5 bases between them. The CDR3 runs to 11 residues. CDR1 is MNHEY, CDR2 SVGEGT, per germline. The CDR3 protein is CASISTGELFF. CDR3 bases: TGTGCCAGCATCTCGACCGGGGAGCTGTTTTTT.

This clonotype was seen ten or more times. This chain connects TRBV24-1 to TRBJ2-5; D may be TRBD2 (6 bases). V dropped 1 base and J dropped 5 bases, with 16 bases sitting between them. The CDR3 is 16 residues long. CDR1 is KGHDR and CDR2 is SFDVKD in the germline V gene. In DNA, the CDR3 is TGTGCCACCAGTGATTTCCCCGGGGGTCTGGTGGAGACCCAGTACTTC. This translates into CATSDFPGGLVETQYF.

This clonotype was observed at least ten times. The genes are TRBV2 and TRBJ2-5, with no clear D. CDR1 SNHLY and CDR2 FYNNEI come from the germline V gene. The V end was cut by 1 base, the J end by 4 bases, with 7 bases between. CDR3 size: 13 residues. The CDR3 reads CASSEVWRETQYF. CDR3 nucleotides: TGTGCCAGCAGTGAAGTGTGGAGAGAGACCCAGTACTTC.

The chain uses TRBV6-5 and TRBJ2-7; the D is unclear. This CDR3 is built from 13 residues. Germline V gives CDR1 MNHEY, CDR2 SVGAGI. Deletions cut 0 bases from V and 6 bases from J, with 9 bases between. The CDR3 loop is CASSYSTLGEQYF. CDR3 DNA: TGTGCCAGCAGTTACTCGACGTTAGGCGAGCAGTACTTC.

This clonotype was recorded many times. V and J are TRBV6-2 or TRBV6-3 and TRBJ2-7; tentative D call: TRBD1 (5 bases). V dropped 5 bases and J dropped 5 bases, with 19 bases sitting between them. The germline V gene encodes CDR1 MNHEY and CDR2 SVGEGT. The CDR3 spans 15 residues. The CDR3 protein is CASSTAGFSTDEQYF. CDR3 in DNA: TGTGCCAGCAGTACCGCAGGGTTTTCTACAGACGAGCAGTACTTC.

This clonotype came up many times. The chain recombines TRBV6-2 or TRBV6-3 with TRBJ2-7; no clear D. CDR1 is MNHEY, CDR2 SVGEGT, per germline. The CDR3 sequence is 15 residues long. V was cut by 5 bases and J by 2 bases, with 16 bases left in between. DNA of the CDR3: TGTGCCAGCAGTCTTGCCCGGACGCATACCTACGAGCAGTACTTC. Its protein is CASSLARTHTYEQYF.

This clonotype was detected many times. The rearrangement joins TRBV28 to TRBJ2-2; 8 bases agree with TRBD1. This CDR3 spans 18 amino acids. CDR1 and CDR2 from the germline V gene are MDHEN and SYDVKM. After removal of 1 base from V and 5 bases from J, the junction contained 12 bases not matched to a gene. DNA for the CDR3: TGTGCCAGCAGTTTATTGGTTCGCCTCAGGGGGCGGACCGGGGAGCTGTTTTTT. Protein: CASSLLVRLRGRTGELFF.

This clonotype has at least ten counts. This may be a read error, as it is one base from a much larger clone. The V call is TRBV27, the J call TRBJ2-5; 7 nucleotides align to TRBD1. The length of the CDR3 is 14 residues. CDR1 and CDR2 from the germline V gene are MNHEY and SMNVEV (reference sequence). The CDR3 bases are TGTGCCAGCAGTTTATCCGACAGGGAAGAGACCCAGCACTTC. Amino acids: CASSLSDREETQHF.

This clonotype was observed many times. The CDR3 sequence is CASSQGTGDSNQPQHF. The CDR3 nucleotides read TGTGCCAGCAGCCAGGGGACAGGGGATAGCAATCAGCCCCAGCATTTT. The J gene is TRBJ1-5, the V gene TRBV9; 10 nucleotides line up with TRBD1. The CDR3 extends over 16 amino acids. Germline CDR1 reads SGDLS; CDR2 reads YYNGEE. Trimming at V came to 4 bases and at J to 0 bases, leaving 4 bases not matched to a gene.